The 8 T cell receptor beta chains listed next were all sequenced from one sample in a study of blood T cell repertoires in COVID-19. Repertoires were generated with immunoSEQ multiplex PCR, while TCRdb's copy carries only in-frame clones and drops some. The repertoire consists of roughly 380,000 clones, with 89% occurring once and the leading ten covering approximately 1.5%. What was sequenced was peripheral blood. The receptors derive from a woman aged 40 to 50 with COVID-19, enrolled during active disease.

This clone was observed a single time. The V call is TRBV9, the J call TRBJ1-1; D gene ambiguous. Trimming took 0 bases from V and 1 from J, leaving 16 bases between them. Germline V gene data show CDR1 as SGDLS and CDR2 as YYNGEE. The CDR3 extends over 17 amino acids. DNA of the CDR3: TGTGCCAGCAGCGTAGGCGAAATTAGAACGTCGAACACTGAAGCTTTCTTT. This codes for CASSVGEIRTSNTEAFF.

The gene calls are TRBV9 and TRBJ1-2; no reliable D call. Trimming shortened V by 3 bases and J by 5 bases, and 14 bases separated the two germline ends. Per germline, CDR1 SGDLS and CDR2 YYNGEE. The CDR3 is 14 amino acids. CDR3 DNA: TGTGCCAGCAGCGGAGGCGGGTCGGTTTATGGCTACACCTTC. Translation: CASSGGGSVYGYTF.

V gene TRBV11-1 combines with J gene TRBJ2-2, with 8 positions matching TRBD1. J was trimmed by 5 bases and V by 4 bases; bases with no gene match: 0. This CDR3 is 13 amino acids long. Germline CDR1 reads SGHAT; CDR2 reads FQDESV (reference sequence). The CDR3 region has the DNA TGTGCCAGCAGCTGGACAGGGACCGGGGAGCTGTTTTTT. It encodes CASSWTGTGELFF.

The V call is TRBV4-2, the J call TRBJ1-4, with D perhaps TRBD1 (5 bases). From germline, CDR1 is LGHNA and CDR2 YNFKEQ. CDR3 length: 13 residues. Trimming left V 1 base short and J 8 bases short, with 8 bases between. The CDR3 loop is CASSQGQKEKLFF. The CDR3 DNA reads as TGTGCCAGCAGCCAAGGACAGAAAGAAAAACTGTTTTTT.

This chain links TRBV5-1 with TRBJ1-4; 7 bases map to TRBD1. The germline gives CDR1 SGHRS, CDR2 YFSETQ. This CDR3 contains 14 residues. V shed 4 bases and J 6 bases; nucleotides not matched to a gene: 6. CDR3 amino acids: CASSVTGTDEKLFF. The DNA for the CDR3 is TGCGCCAGCAGCGTGACCGGGACAGATGAAAAACTGTTTTTT.

V usage is TRBV5-1 and J usage is TRBJ2-1; D gene uncertain. The CDR3 is 14 residues long. Per the germline V gene, CDR1 is SGHRS and CDR2 is YFSETQ. Deletions cut 6 bases from V and 0 bases from J, with 10 bases between. CDR3 sequence reads: CASTTQSSYNEQFF. CDR3 sequence (DNA): TGCGCCAGCACCACACAGAGCTCCTACAATGAGCAGTTCTTC.

The V gene is TRBV7-9, the J gene TRBJ1-2, with 7 nucleotides matching TRBD1. This CDR3 region has 17 residues. Germline V gene sequence: CDR1 SEHNR, CDR2 FQNEAQ (reference sequence). V shed 1 base, J shed 4 bases, and the junction held 12 bases outside the gene matches. CDR3 bases: TGTGCCAGCAGCTTAGTTAACAGGGGCCTCATCTCCTATGGCTACACCTTC. Translating it yields CASSLVNRGLISYGYTF.

The chain carries TRBV21-1 and TRBJ1-6. TRBV21-1 is listed as a pseudogene. The CDR3 has 16 amino acids. The CDR3: CASTMSRAPRGSPLHF. Written as DNA, the CDR3 is TGTGCCAGCACCATGAGTCGTGCACCCCGGGGTTCACCCCTCCACTTT.